The 32 T cell receptor beta chains below come from one sample, sequenced in a study of molecular identifiers for immune sequencing clone quantification. TCRdb fed the PCR reads into MiXCR, producing one record per CDR3 protein. Among about 320,000 distinct CDR3 sequences listed, 20% to 25% were seen once. What was sequenced was naive CD8+ T cells from blood, with Jurkat cell RNA spiked in. Subset defined: FACS-sorted CD8+CD4-CCR7+CD45RA+ naive T cells. The source of these receptors is a human donor in good health. Some libraries in this study had Jurkat cell RNA spiked in.

To note about this clonotype: This may stem from a read error, because a much larger clone lies one nucleotide away. No conserved phenylalanine or tryptophan is present at the end of the CDR3, so a read error is the likely explanation. This chain uses TRBV13 with TRBJ1-1; the D gene is possibly TRBD1 (5 bases). The CDR3 loop spans 14 amino acids. CDR1 and CDR2 from the germline V gene are PRHDT and FYEKMQ (reference sequence). V was shortened by 1 base and J by 1 base, with 7 bases between the two germline ends. The CDR3 sequence: CASSLDTGNTEAFL. DNA for the CDR3: TGTGCCAGCAGCTTAGACACAGGGAACACTGAAGCTTTCCTT.

This clonotype was counted at least ten times. The chain carries TRBV6-1 and TRBJ1-1; D not resolved. This CDR3 region has 12 residues. V was cut by 1 base and J by 5 bases, with 5 bases left in between. Germline CDR1 MNHNS, CDR2 SASEGT. CDR3 in DNA: TGTGCCAGCAGTGAAGGATTAACTGAAGCTTTCTTT. This encodes CASSEGLTEAFF.

At least ten counts were recorded for this clonotype. The rearrangement uses TRBV30 and TRBJ2-7, with unresolved D. V was pared by 0 bases and J by 6 bases, with 9 bases between. The CDR3 has 12 residues. CDR1 GTSNPN and CDR2 SVGIG come from the germline V gene (reference sequence). In DNA form, the CDR3 reads TGTGCCTGGAGTGTACTCGGGCTCGAGCAGTACTTC. This gives the protein CAWSVLGLEQYF.

V is TRBV27 and J is TRBJ2-7; 8 bases fit TRBD1. The germline V gene has CDR1 MNHEY and CDR2 SMNVEV (reference sequence). The CDR3 runs to 12 residues. V dropped 8 bases and J dropped 6; count of bases not matched to a gene: 6. CDR3 nucleotide sequence: TGTGCCAGCCAGGGGCAGGGGGCCGAGCAGTACTTC. It translates to CASQGQGAEQYF.

Concerning this clonotype itself: It may be a read error: a sequence one base away is much more abundant. The CDR3 protein is CASSLGQFDQPQHF. In DNA, the CDR3 is TGTGCCAGCAGCTTAGGACAGTTCGATCAGCCCCAGCATTTT. The rearrangement joins TRBV7-9 to TRBJ1-5, with a weak D call TRBD1 (5 bases). The length of the CDR3 is 14 residues. Germline-derived CDR1 and CDR2 are SEHNR and FQNEAQ (reference sequence). V lost 1 base to trimming and J lost 5 bases, with 9 bases between them.

This clonotype appeared many times. This chain joins TRBV6-5 and TRBJ1-5; D is ambiguous. The CDR3 sequence is 15 residues long. Per germline, CDR1 MNHEY and CDR2 SVGAGI. The ends were cut back, 6 bases at V and 2 bases at J, with 14 bases in the middle. The DNA of the CDR3 is TGTGCCAGCAGGTCTGGACCCGGAGGCAATCAGCCCCAGCATTTT. It translates to CASRSGPGGNQPQHF.

Of note for this clonotype: A read error may be the cause here, since a much bigger clone is one base away. The gene calls are TRBV18 and TRBJ2-5; D not certain. Trimming cost V 3 bases and J 1 base, with 18 bases left between them. Germline V gives CDR1 KGHSH, CDR2 LQKENI. CDR3 length: 17 residues. The CDR3 DNA reads TGTGCCAGCTCACCCGACGTTCTACCCAGTTCCCAAGAGACCCAGTACTTC. It translates to CASSPDVLPSSQETQYF.

Regarding this clonotype: A read error may be the cause here, since a much bigger clone is one base away. J is TRBJ1-1 and V is TRBV5-1, with no clear D. This CDR3 comprises 15 residues. CDR1 is SGHRS and CDR2 is YFSETQ in the germline V gene. Trimming shortened V by 0 bases and J by 3 bases, and 12 bases separated the two germline ends. In DNA form, the CDR3 reads TGCGCCAGCAGCTTGGCGTTTGGGTTGGACACTGAAGCTTTCTTT. Translating gives CASSLAFGLDTEAFF.

There are a few counts of this clonotype. The chain employs TRBV13 and TRBJ2-2; no clear D. There are 15 residues in the CDR3. Germline V gene sequence: CDR1 PRHDT, CDR2 FYEKMQ (reference sequence). V lost 3 bases, J lost 5 bases, and 13 bases lay in between. CDR3 region: CASSLGMGITGELFF. The CDR3 nucleotides are TGTGCCAGCAGCTTGGGAATGGGAATAACCGGGGAGCTGTTTTTT.

In this sample, this clonotype turned up many times. The chain uses TRBV30 and TRBJ1-1, with unresolved D. The CDR3 runs 13 residues. The V end was cut by 3 bases, the J end by 2 bases, with 10 bases between. From germline, CDR1 is GTSNPN and CDR2 SVGIG (reference sequence). The CDR3 DNA reads as TGTGCCTGGAGCCTGGGGAGTAACACTGAAGCTTTCTTT. It is translated as CAWSLGSNTEAFF.

The sample holds one count of this clonotype. The chain combines TRBV6-2 or TRBV6-3 with TRBJ2-5; TRBD1 matches at 8 bases. Trimming cost V 8 bases and J 5 bases; bases outside gene matches: 19. CDR3 length: 17 amino acids. Germline V gene data show CDR1 as MNHEY and CDR2 as SVGEGT. For the CDR3, the DNA is TGTGCCAGCCAACAAGGAAGGGCGACAGGGGCGGATGAGACCCAGTACTTC. Translated, it gives CASQQGRATGADETQYF.

This clonotype turned up a few times. This chain uses TRBV28 with TRBJ2-7; 8 bases line up with TRBD1. Germline-derived CDR1 and CDR2 are MDHEN and SYDVKM. Trimming removed 6 bases from V and 4 bases from J; junction bases left unmatched: 11. This CDR3 has 15 residues. The CDR3 loop reads CASSLTLRQGYEQYF. Here the CDR3 DNA reads TGTGCCAGCAGCCTCACCCTTCGACAGGGGTACGAGCAGTACTTC.

This chain uses TRBV12-3 or TRBV12-4 with TRBJ2-5; D remains ambiguous. Trimming cost V 6 bases and J 5 bases, with 13 bases left between them. The CDR3 has 13 amino acids. CDR3 nucleotides: TGTGCCAGCAGCCCTCCCGTGGCCGAGACCCAGTACTTC. Protein sequence: CASSPPVAETQYF.

The table lists this clonotype with many counts. The V gene is TRBV5-4, the J gene TRBJ2-1; weak D call: TRBD2 (5 bases). With 4 bases removed from V and 7 bases from J, the gap between germline ends came to 9 bases. Germline CDR1 is SGHNT and CDR2 is YYREEE (reference sequence). CDR3 length: 12 residues. CDR3 nucleotides: TGTGCCAGCAGCACGACTAAGAATGAGCAGTTCTTC. Protein sequence: CASSTTKNEQFF. The full variable domain, in which reference TRBV5-4 and TRBJ2-1 provide the parts outside the CDR3, is ETGVTQSPTHLIKTRGQQVTLRCSSQSGHNTVSWYQQALGQGPQFIFQYYREEENGRGNFPPRFSGLQFPNYSSELNVNALELDDSALYLCASSTTKNEQFFGPGTRLTVL.

This clonotype was counted at least ten times. The chain employs TRBV29-1 and TRBJ1-2, with TRBD1 matching over 7 bases. Losses at the gene ends were 2 bases for V and 4 bases for J; bases not matched to a gene: 7. Per germline, CDR1 SQVTM and CDR2 ANQGSEA. The CDR3 is made up of 14 amino acids. The CDR3 sequence: CSVERRGPVYGYTF. DNA of the CDR3: TGCAGCGTTGAACGTAGGGGGCCGGTCTATGGCTACACCTTC.

Many counts were recorded for this clonotype. V usage is TRBV27 and J usage is TRBJ2-7; D might be TRBD1 (8 bases). There are 14 residues in the CDR3. The germline gives CDR1 MNHEY, CDR2 SMNVEV (reference sequence). Trimming pared 7 bases from V and 2 bases from J, leaving 15 bases between. The CDR3 is CASKNRGGAYEQYF. CDR3 bases: TGTGCCAGCAAGAACAGGGGGGGTGCCTACGAGCAGTACTTC.

In this sample, this clonotype turned up many times. The chain recombines TRBV29-1 with TRBJ2-7; 9 bases line up with TRBD2. V dropped 4 bases and J dropped 9; count of bases not matched to a gene: 10. This CDR3 comprises 13 residues. Per the germline V gene, CDR1 is SQVTM and CDR2 is ANQGSEA. CDR3 loop: CSVVSGGAFGQYF. Written as DNA, the CDR3 is TGCAGCGTTGTTAGCGGGGGCGCCTTCGGGCAGTACTTC.

This clonotype has just a few counts. This chain links TRBV7-9 with TRBJ2-7; 8 bases agree with TRBD1. V lost 5 bases and J lost 3; bases outside the gene matches: 6. The germline V gene encodes CDR1 SEHNR and CDR2 FQNEAQ (reference sequence). CDR3 length: 14 amino acids. The CDR3 sequence: CASSPPGQDYEQYF. The CDR3 bases are TGTGCCAGCAGCCCACCGGGACAGGACTACGAGCAGTACTTC.

The sample holds a few counts of this clonotype. This sequence joins TRBV10-3 and TRBJ2-7, with a possible D match to TRBD1 (6 bases). The CDR3 is 14 amino acids. CDR1 and CDR2 (germline): ENHRY, SYGVKD. V was shortened by 3 bases and J by 5 bases, with 14 bases between the two germline ends. The CDR3 DNA sequence: TGTGCCATCAGTGAAGGGGGTATTAAGCACGAGCAGTACTTC. Protein sequence: CAISEGGIKHEQYF.

This clonotype was recorded many times. An end of the junction does not agree with germline; a read error may underlie this. The chain uses TRBV7-6 and TRBJ2-7; no definite D call. The length of the CDR3 is 13 residues. Germline CDR1 and CDR2: SGHVS and FNYEAQ. The DNA for the CDR3 is TGCGCCAGCAGCCCGACCCCCTCCTACGAGCAGTACTTC. Translating gives CASSPTPSYEQYF.

This clonotype was counted at least ten times. This chain connects TRBV12-3 or TRBV12-4 to TRBJ1-5; 9 bases are shared with TRBD1. Germline trimming cut 6 bases from V and 6 bases from J; bases unmatched to any gene: 3. The CDR3 extends over 13 amino acids. This CDR3 is CASRQGALQPQHF. Written as DNA, the CDR3 is TGTGCCAGCAGACAGGGGGCTCTTCAGCCCCAGCATTTT.

Points on this clonotype: The junction does not match germline at one end; this may be a read error. V gene TRBV9 combines with J gene TRBJ1-1; no reliable D call. The germline gives CDR1 SGDLS, CDR2 YYNGEE. This CDR3 has 14 residues. The CDR3 region is CASSVKGPNAEAFF. The CDR3 DNA is TGTGCCAGCAGCGTAAAGGGCCCGAACGCTGAAGCTTTCTTT.

The table lists this clonotype with a few counts. In DNA, the CDR3 is TGTGCCAGCAGTTACTCCACTAGCGGGACGGAATACGAGCAGTACTTC. This gives the protein CASSYSTSGTEYEQYF. This rearrangement joins TRBV6-5 to TRBJ2-7; 10 nucleotides match TRBD2. The trim removed 0 bases at V and 4 bases at J, leaving 6 bases unmatched. Germline CDR1 reads MNHEY; CDR2 reads SVGAGI. The CDR3 loop spans 16 amino acids.

This clonotype was observed many times. The chain combines TRBV12-3 or TRBV12-4 with TRBJ1-4, with a tentative D call TRBD1 (5 bases). The ends were cut back, 4 bases at V and 0 bases at J, with 15 bases in the middle. The CDR3 runs to 17 residues. CDR3 nucleotides: TGTGCCAGCAGTTCAGGAGGGGAGGTTGCAACTAATGAAAAACTGTTTTTT. As protein: CASSSGGEVATNEKLFF.

At least ten counts were recorded for this clonotype. The V gene is TRBV7-9, the J gene TRBJ1-5, with 7 bases that match TRBD1. The CDR3 totals 16 residues. Trimming took 5 bases from V and 1 from J; bases not matched to a gene: 8. The germline V gene encodes CDR1 SEHNR and CDR2 FQNEAQ (reference sequence). The CDR3 DNA follows: TGTGCCAGCAGCCCCATCGACAGGGACAGCAATCAGCCCCAGCATTTT. Translated, it gives CASSPIDRDSNQPQHF.

A remark on this clonotype: A much larger clone is a single base away; this may be a read error. The final CDR3 position lacks the conserved phenylalanine or tryptophan, pointing to a likely read error. The V and J genes are TRBV5-3 and TRBJ1-1, with 8 bases aligning to TRBD1. TRBV5-3 counts as an open reading frame of uncertain function. J was trimmed by 8 bases and V by 8 bases; bases with no gene match: 8. This CDR3 contains 12 residues. For the CDR3, the DNA is TGTGCCAGCAGCCCTGGGACAGGAGAAGCTTTCTCT. Its protein is CASSPGTGEAFS.

The sample holds many counts of this clonotype. This rearrangement joins TRBV19 to TRBJ1-1; TRBD1 agrees at 10 bases. CDR1 is LNHDA, CDR2 SQIVND, per germline (reference sequence). Losses at the gene ends were 5 bases for V and 11 bases for J; bases not matched to a gene: 8. The CDR3 totals 13 residues. The CDR3 DNA follows: TGTGCCAGTAGTGACGGCGTGACAGGGGGCGCTTTCTTT. Residues: CASSDGVTGGAFF. Looking up the rest from reference TRBV19 and TRBJ1-1 gives the full variable domain: DGGITQSPKYLFRKEGQNVTLSCEQNLNHDAMYWYRQDPGQGLRLIYYSQIVNDFQKGDIAEGYSVSREKKESFPLTVTSAQKNPTAFYLCASSDGVTGGAFFGQGTRLTVV.

CDR3 in amino acids: CSARRADSVPSGANVLTF. In nucleotides, the CDR3 is TGCAGTGCTAGAAGGGCGGACAGCGTTCCTTCTGGGGCCAACGTCCTGACTTTC. The rearrangement uses TRBV20-1 and TRBJ2-6; D might be TRBD1 (6 bases). The CDR3 is 18 amino acids. V shed 2 bases and J shed 1 base, with 18 bases lying between them. Germline CDR1 and CDR2: DFQATT and SNEGSKA (reference sequence).

This clonotype was observed at least ten times. The chain recombines TRBV5-1 with TRBJ2-7; D remains ambiguous. Germline CDR1 is SGHRS and CDR2 is YFSETQ. V gave up 7 bases and J gave up 5 bases, with 1 base separating them. This CDR3 comprises 8 residues. CDR3 sequence (DNA): TGCGCCAGCCACGAGCAGTACTTC. This codes for CASHEQYF.

The chain combines TRBV6-4 with TRBJ1-5; D not certain. Trimming removed 2 bases at V and 0 bases at J, with 8 bases between. The CDR3 length is 15 residues. Germline V gene lookup returns CDR1 MRHNA and CDR2 SNTAGT. DNA for the CDR3: TGTGCCAGCAGTGACGAAGCGTATAGCAATCAGCCCCAGCATTTT. It translates to CASSDEAYSNQPQHF.

The chain joins TRBV30 to TRBJ2-7, with D possibly matching TRBD1 (5 bases). Germline assignment: CDR1 GTSNPN and CDR2 SVGIG (reference sequence). The CDR3 runs 14 residues. V lost 2 bases to trimming and J lost 2 bases, with 13 bases between them. CDR3 amino acids: CAWSMTATTYEQYF. In nucleotides, the CDR3 is TGTGCCTGGAGTATGACAGCGACGACCTACGAGCAGTACTTC.

This clonotype was found many times. V gene TRBV7-9 combines with J gene TRBJ2-5; the match to TRBD2 covers 8 bases. This CDR3 contains 15 residues. Per the germline V gene, CDR1 is SEHNR and CDR2 is FQNEAQ (reference sequence). V shed 2 bases, J shed 1 base, and the junction held 3 bases outside the gene matches. The CDR3 coding sequence is TGTGCCAGCAGCTTATTAGCGGGGACCCAAGAGACCCAGTACTTC. It is translated as CASSLLAGTQETQYF.